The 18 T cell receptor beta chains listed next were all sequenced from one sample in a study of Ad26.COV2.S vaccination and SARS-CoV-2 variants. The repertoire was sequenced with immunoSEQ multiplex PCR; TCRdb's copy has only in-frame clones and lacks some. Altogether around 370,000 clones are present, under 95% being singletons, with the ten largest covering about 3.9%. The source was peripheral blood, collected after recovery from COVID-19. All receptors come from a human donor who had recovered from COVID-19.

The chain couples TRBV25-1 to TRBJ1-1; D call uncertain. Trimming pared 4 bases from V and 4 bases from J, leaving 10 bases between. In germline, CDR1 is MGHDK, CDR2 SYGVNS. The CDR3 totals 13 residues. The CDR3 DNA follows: TGTGCCAGCAGTGGGACCGGGTTCACTGAAGCTTTCTTT. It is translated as CASSGTGFTEAFF.

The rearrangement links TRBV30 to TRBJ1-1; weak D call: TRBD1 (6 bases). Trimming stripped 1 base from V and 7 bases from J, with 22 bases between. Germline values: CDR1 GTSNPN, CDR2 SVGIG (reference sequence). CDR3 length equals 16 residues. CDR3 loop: CAWSAPMSGTKVEAFF. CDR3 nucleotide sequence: TGTGCCTGGAGTGCTCCCATGTCCGGGACAAAGGTTGAAGCTTTCTTT.

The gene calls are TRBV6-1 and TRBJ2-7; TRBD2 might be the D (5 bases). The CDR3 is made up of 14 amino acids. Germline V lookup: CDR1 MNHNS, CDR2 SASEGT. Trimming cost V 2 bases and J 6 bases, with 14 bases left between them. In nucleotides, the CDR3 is TGTGCCAGCAGTGAATCGGGAAATGGTCGCGAGCAGTACTTC. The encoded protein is CASSESGNGREQYF.

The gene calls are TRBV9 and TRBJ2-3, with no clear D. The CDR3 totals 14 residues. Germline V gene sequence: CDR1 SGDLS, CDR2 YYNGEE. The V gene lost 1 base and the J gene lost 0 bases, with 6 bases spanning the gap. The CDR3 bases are TGTGCCAGCAGCGTAAGCCTTAGCACAGATACGCAGTATTTT. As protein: CASSVSLSTDTQYF.

The CDR3 reads CASNPSGTYEQYF. The CDR3 DNA reads as TGTGCCAGCAACCCATCGGGAACCTACGAGCAGTACTTC. V is TRBV6-5 and J is TRBJ2-7, with TRBD2 as a possible D gene (5 bases). With 7 bases removed from V and 2 bases from J, the gap between germline ends came to 12 bases. The CDR3 covers 13 residues. Germline V gene lookup returns CDR1 MNHEY and CDR2 SVGAGI.

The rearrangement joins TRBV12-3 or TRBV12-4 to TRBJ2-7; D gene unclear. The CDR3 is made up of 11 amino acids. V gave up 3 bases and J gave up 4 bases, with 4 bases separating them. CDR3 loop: CASSLEYEQYF. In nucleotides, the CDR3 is TGTGCCAGCAGTTTGGAGTACGAGCAGTACTTC.

The CDR3 bases are TGTGCCAGCAGCTTCGGGGGGGCCTTTGTAGAGACCCAGTACTTC. This sequence encodes CASSFGGAFVETQYF. The V call is TRBV7-2, the J call TRBJ2-5; TRBD2 matches at 8 bases. The ends lost 3 bases at V and 4 bases at J; junction bases unmatched: 7. The germline V gene has CDR1 SGHTA and CDR2 FQGNSA. CDR3 size: 15 residues.

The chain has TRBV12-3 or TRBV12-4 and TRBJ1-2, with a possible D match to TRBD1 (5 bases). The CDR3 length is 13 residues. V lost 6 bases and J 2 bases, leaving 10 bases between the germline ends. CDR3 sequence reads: CASRPGGNYGYTF. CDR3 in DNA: TGTGCCAGCAGGCCTGGGGGGAACTATGGCTACACCTTC.

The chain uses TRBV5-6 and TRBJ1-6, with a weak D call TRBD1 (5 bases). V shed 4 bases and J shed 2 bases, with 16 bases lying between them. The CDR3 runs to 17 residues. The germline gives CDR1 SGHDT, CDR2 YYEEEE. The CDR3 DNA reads TGTGCCAGCAGCCCAGGACATCAGAGGGCCTATAATTCACCCCTCCACTTT. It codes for CASSPGHQRAYNSPLHF.

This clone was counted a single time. Here the CDR3 DNA reads TGTGCCAGCAGTTACTCTGGGACAGGGGCCTTCTACGAGCAGTACTTC. The encoded protein is CASSYSGTGAFYEQYF. This chain connects TRBV6-2 or TRBV6-3 to TRBJ2-7, with 10 bases matching TRBD1. Germline V gene sequence: CDR1 MNHEY, CDR2 SVGEGT. This CDR3 region has 16 residues. V gave up 0 bases and J gave up 3 bases; unmatched junction bases: 5.

The CDR3 loop is CASSLGAGTSTDTQYF. CDR3 DNA: TGTGCCAGCAGTTTAGGCGCGGGGACTAGCACAGATACGCAGTATTTT. The rearrangement links TRBV3-1 (or the pseudogene TRBV3-2) to TRBJ2-3, with D maybe TRBD2 (6 bases). This CDR3 comprises 16 residues. V shed 6 bases and J shed 0 bases, with 16 bases lying between them. CDR1 LGHDT and CDR2 YNNKEL come from the germline V gene (reference sequence).

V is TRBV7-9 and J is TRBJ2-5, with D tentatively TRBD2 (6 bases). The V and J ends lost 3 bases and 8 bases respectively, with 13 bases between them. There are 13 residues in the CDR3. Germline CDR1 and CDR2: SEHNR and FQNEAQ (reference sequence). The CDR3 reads CASSLIWGDTQYF. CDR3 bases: TGTGCCAGCAGCTTGATTTGGGGGGATACCCAGTACTTC. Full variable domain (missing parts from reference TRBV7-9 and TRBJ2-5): DTGVSQNPRHKITKRGQNVTFRCDPISEHNRLYWYRQTLGQGPEFLTYFQNEAQLEKSRLLSDRFSAERPKGSFSTLEIQRTEQGDSAMYLCASSLIWGDTQYFGPGTRLLVL.

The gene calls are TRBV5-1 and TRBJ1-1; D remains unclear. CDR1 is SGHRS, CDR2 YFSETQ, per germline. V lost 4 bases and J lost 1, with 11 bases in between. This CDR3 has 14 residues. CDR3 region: CASSKGWGNTEAFF. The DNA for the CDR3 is TGCGCCAGCAGCAAGGGCTGGGGGAACACTGAAGCTTTCTTT.

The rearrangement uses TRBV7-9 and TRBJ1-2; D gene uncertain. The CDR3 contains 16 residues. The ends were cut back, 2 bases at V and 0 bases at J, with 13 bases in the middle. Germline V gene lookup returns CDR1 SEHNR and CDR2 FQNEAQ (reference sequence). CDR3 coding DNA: TGTGCCAGCAGCTTACACGGGTTGGATACTAACTATGGCTACACCTTC. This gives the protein CASSLHGLDTNYGYTF. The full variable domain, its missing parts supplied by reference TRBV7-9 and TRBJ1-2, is DTGVSQNPRHKITKRGQNVTFRCDPISEHNRLYWYRQTLGQGPEFLTYFQNEAQLEKSRLLSDRFSAERPKGSFSTLEIQRTEQGDSAMYLCASSLHGLDTNYGYTFGSGTRLTVV.

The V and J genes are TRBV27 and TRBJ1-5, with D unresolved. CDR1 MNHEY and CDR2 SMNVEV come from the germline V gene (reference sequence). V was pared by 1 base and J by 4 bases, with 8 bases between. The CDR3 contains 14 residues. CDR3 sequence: CASSLLGSNQPQHF. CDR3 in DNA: TGTGCCAGCAGTTTATTAGGGAGTAATCAGCCCCAGCATTTT.

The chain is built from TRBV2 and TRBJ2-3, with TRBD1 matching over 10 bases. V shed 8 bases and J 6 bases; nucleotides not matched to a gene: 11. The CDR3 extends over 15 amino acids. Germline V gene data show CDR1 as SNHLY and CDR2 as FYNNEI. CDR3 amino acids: CASAPDRGMRDTQYF. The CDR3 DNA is TGTGCCAGCGCGCCGGACAGGGGGATGAGGGATACGCAGTATTTT.

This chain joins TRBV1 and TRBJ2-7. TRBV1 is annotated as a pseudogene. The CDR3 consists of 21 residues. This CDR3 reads CTTESENQGEFQDPRTYEQYF. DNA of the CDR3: TGCACCACCGAAAGCGAAAACCAGGGAGAATTCCAGGACCCAAGGACCTACGAGCAGTACTTC.

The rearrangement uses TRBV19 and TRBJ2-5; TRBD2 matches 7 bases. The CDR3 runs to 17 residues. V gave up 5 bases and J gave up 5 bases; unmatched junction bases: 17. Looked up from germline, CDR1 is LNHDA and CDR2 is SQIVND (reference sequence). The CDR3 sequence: CASSLILLTSVLETQYF. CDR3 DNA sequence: TGTGCCAGTAGTCTTATCCTCCTTACTAGCGTCCTTGAGACCCAGTACTTC.